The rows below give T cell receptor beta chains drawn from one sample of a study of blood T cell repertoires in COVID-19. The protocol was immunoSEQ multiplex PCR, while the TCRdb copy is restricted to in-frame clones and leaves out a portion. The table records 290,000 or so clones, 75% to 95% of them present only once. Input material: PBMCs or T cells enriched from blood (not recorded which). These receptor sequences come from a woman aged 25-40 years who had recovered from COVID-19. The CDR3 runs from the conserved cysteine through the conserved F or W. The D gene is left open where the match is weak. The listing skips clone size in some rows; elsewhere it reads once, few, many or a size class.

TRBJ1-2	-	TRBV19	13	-	CASSRAPGVGYTF	TGTGCCAGTAGTCGGGCGCCAGGGGTTGGCTACACCTTC
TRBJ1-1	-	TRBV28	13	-	CASFVSSDTEAFF	TGTGCCAGCTTCGTTTCTTCAGACACTGAAGCTTTCTTT
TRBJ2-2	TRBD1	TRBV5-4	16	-	CASSLYRGSNTGELFF	TGTGCCAGCAGCTTGTACAGGGGGTCGAACACCGGGGAGCTGTTTTTT
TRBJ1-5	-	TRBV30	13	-	CAWSVQWDQPQHF	TGTGCCTGGAGTGTACAGTGGGATCAGCCCCAGCATTTT
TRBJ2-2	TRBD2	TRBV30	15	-	CAWRAGGANTGELFF	TGTGCCTGGAGGGCGGGGGGCGCGAACACCGGGGAGCTGTTTTTT
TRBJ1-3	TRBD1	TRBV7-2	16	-	CASSPGQGPNGNTIYF	TGTGCCAGCAGCCCCGGACAGGGGCCGAATGGAAACACCATATATTTT
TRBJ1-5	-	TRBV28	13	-	CASSPSRVQPQHF	TGTGCCAGCAGTCCCTCCCGGGTCCAGCCCCAGCATTTT
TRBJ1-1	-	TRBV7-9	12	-	CASSRVGTEAFF	TGTGCCAGCAGCCGGGTGGGCACTGAAGCTTTCTTT
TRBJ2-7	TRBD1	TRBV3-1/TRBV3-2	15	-	CASSLTGDRQDEQYF	TGTGCCAGCAGCCTTACCGGGGACAGACAAGACGAGCAGTACTTC
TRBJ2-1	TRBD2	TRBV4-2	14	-	CASSRSSGNNEQFF	TGTGCCAGCAGCCGGTCTAGCGGTAACAATGAGCAGTTCTTC
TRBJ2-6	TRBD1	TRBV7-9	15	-	CATSGQGSGANVLTF	TGTGCCACCTCGGGACAGGGATCTGGGGCCAACGTCCTGACTTTC
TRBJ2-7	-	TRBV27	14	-	CASSVDRDAYEQYF	TGTGCCAGCAGCGTAGACAGAGACGCCTACGAGCAGTACTTC
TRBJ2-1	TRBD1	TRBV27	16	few	CASRSLGTGNPNEQFF	TGTGCCAGCAGAAGCCTCGGGACAGGGAATCCGAATGAGCAGTTCTTC
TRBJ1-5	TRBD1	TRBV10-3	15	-	CAISRGQGIDQPQHF	TGTGCCATCAGTCGAGGACAGGGCATTGATCAGCCCCAGCATTTT
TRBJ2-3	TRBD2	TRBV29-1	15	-	CSVARLAGESDTQYF	TGCAGCGTTGCGAGACTAGCGGGAGAATCAGATACGCAGTATTTT
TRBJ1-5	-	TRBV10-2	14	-	CASSESTASQPQHF	TGCGCCAGCAGTGAGTCGACAGCCAGTCAGCCCCAGCATTTT
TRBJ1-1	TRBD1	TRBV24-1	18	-	CATSDFEVRDSENTEAFF	TGTGCCACCAGTGATTTTGAGGTGCGGGACAGTGAGAACACTGAAGCTTTCTTT
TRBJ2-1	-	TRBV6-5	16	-	CASSSLGHGPYNEQFF	TGTGCCAGCAGTTCCTTGGGACACGGGCCCTACAATGAGCAGTTCTTC
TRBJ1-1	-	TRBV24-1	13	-	CATSDWRNTEAFF	TGTGCCACCAGTGATTGGAGAAACACTGAAGCTTTCTTT
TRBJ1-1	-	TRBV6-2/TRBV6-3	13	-	CASSLISGTEAFF	TGTGCCAGCAGTCTTATATCAGGGACTGAAGCTTTCTTT
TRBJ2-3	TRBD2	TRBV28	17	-	CASSLRSSGSSTDTQYF	TGTGCCAGCAGTTTGAGGTCTAGCGGGAGTAGCACAGATACGCAGTATTTT
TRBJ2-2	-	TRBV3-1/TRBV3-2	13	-	CASSQVFSGELFF	TGTGCCAGCAGCCAAGTTTTCTCCGGGGAGCTGTTTTTT